The present T cell receptor beta chain was sequenced within a study of blood T cell repertoires in COVID-19 (dated by TCRdb to the early 2020s). Background on the whole study: Samples from collaborators originated in the United States, Italy and Spain and spanned both the acute and convalescent phases of COVID-19. Samples were obtained from the ongoing ImmuneRACE study (first 160 participants) and from over 1,000 subjects provided by 6 global collaborators. The repertoires were released in a freely available public database meant as a resource for research on the immune response to SARS-CoV-2. Nearly every sample came with metadata listing a de-identified subject ID, COVID-19 status, age in years and sex. Where available, HLA class I and class II types were obtained from metadata supplied by the sample provider rather than from assay-based typing. The material from the prospective study consisted of cDNA or gDNA derived from T cells, B-cell-depleted T cells, or PBMCs. Subjects who had been exposed to COVID-19, were actively infected with it, or had recovered from it provided the deeply sampled blood TCRbeta repertoires that made up the dataset. General findings and caveats noted by the study authors: Clinical and demographic metadata were provided uncurated, with the amount varying by source and participant.

TCRbeta CDR3 regions were amplified from genomic DNA by means of the immunoSEQ Assay, a bias-controlled multiplex PCR. Regarding the original processing steps: Nucleated cell counts per sample were estimated from amplification of reference gene primers within the assay. Sequence reads were collapsed and filtered to measure the absolute abundance of every unique TCRbeta CDR3 rearrangement. For each sample, productive Simpson clonality was calculated as the square root of Simpson's diversity index across productive rearrangements. What TCRdb holds here is the immuneACCESS table cut down to in-frame rearrangements. Part of the clones is not present; checked against another copy, under half of the missing clones reflect an unresolved V gene, and the others are unexplained. Clonal size and the V and J genes are those of that table, whereas D and trimming came from the DNA. The sample records approximately 290,000 clones, nearly 90% of which are singletons. The ten largest clones represent roughly 11% of the sample.

For CDR1 and CDR2, the germline V gene (reference sequence) lists PRHDT and FYEKMQ. From cysteine to phenylalanine, the CDR3 is 16 amino acids long. Kept here is only the CDR3 DNA, which spans 48 bases and is read in frame from base 1. The germline V and J ends show losses of 5 bases and 5 bases respectively, and no gene match explains 9 bases of the junction. At one collaborating source in Seattle, patients were enrolled during active infection and were followed longitudinally through the course of disease. Collaborating institutions collected whole blood in K2EDTA tubes following their own protocols. For TCRbeta analysis, collaborator samples were shipped as frozen whole blood, as isolated PBMCs, or as DNA extracted from either sample type. On this clone itself: There is no known antigen for this receptor. Base-call qualities are not available, and no considerably larger clone is one nucleotide away.

Rearrangement joined TRBV13 to TRBJ2-5, and TRBD2 matches 12 of the central bases. The sequenced sample was peripheral blood. The receptor's source is a woman in her 30s with COVID-19, enrolled during active disease. The CDR3 amino acid sequence is: CASSKLAGGLYETQYF. Read as DNA, the sequence is TGTGCCAGCAGCAAACTAGCGGGGGGCCTGTACGAGACCCAGTACTTC.